The 29 T cell receptor beta chains presented below share a single source sample, sequenced in a study of Ad26.COV2.S vaccination and SARS-CoV-2 variants. Repertoires were generated with immunoSEQ multiplex PCR, while TCRdb's copy carries only in-frame clones and drops some. The sample includes hundreds of thousands of clones, 80% to 90% of them seen just once. Specified treatment: some 19 received Ad26.COV2.S at low or high dose, single or two shots; a few received placebo; per-sample allocation not given. Specimen acquisition occurred on day 63 following the initial vaccine or placebo injection. The material was peripheral blood, obtained in a trial of Ad26.COV2.S vaccine versus placebo. These receptors came from a person between 18 and 60 years old who received the Ad26.COV2.S COVID-19 vaccine or a placebo.

The chain recombines TRBV10-3 with TRBJ2-7; 13 bases align to TRBD2. The V gene end was trimmed by 5 bases and the J gene end by 5 bases; junction bases not matched to a gene: 6. This CDR3 has 15 residues. Looked up from germline, CDR1 is ENHRY and CDR2 is SYGVKD. The CDR3 DNA reads TGTGCCATCAGTCCGGGACTAGCGGGAACTGACGAGCAGTACTTC. It yields the protein CAISPGLAGTDEQYF.

V and J are TRBV11-2 and TRBJ1-2; D not certain. In germline, CDR1 is SGHAT, CDR2 FQNNGV. V was clipped by 3 bases and J by 7 bases, with 12 bases between them. The CDR3 has 13 amino acids. CDR3 DNA: TGTGCCAGCAGCTTGATAGGGAATAGTGGCTACACCTTC. Translated: CASSLIGNSGYTF.

The chain has TRBV7-2 and TRBJ1-4; D might be TRBD1 (5 bases). Germline CDR1 is SGHTA and CDR2 is FQGNSA. The CDR3 spans 14 residues. Trimming shortened V by 1 base and J by 2 bases, and 5 bases separated the two germline ends. The CDR3 loop reads CASSLGGTNEKLFF. In DNA form, the CDR3 reads TGTGCCAGCAGCTTAGGGGGGACTAATGAAAAACTGTTTTTT.

This clone is a singleton in its sample. The chain uses TRBV5-6 and TRBJ2-7; 8 nucleotides agree with TRBD1. Germline lookup yields CDR1 SGHDT and CDR2 YYEEEE. This CDR3 spans 15 amino acids. The trim removed 0 bases at V and 2 bases at J, leaving 4 bases unmatched. The CDR3 is CASSLAGGVTYEQYF. CDR3 bases: TGTGCCAGCAGCTTGGCAGGGGGCGTAACCTACGAGCAGTACTTC. The whole variable domain, remainder taken from reference TRBV5-6 and TRBJ2-7, is DAGVTQSPTHLIKTRGQQVTLRCSPKSGHDTVSWYQQALGQGPQFIFQYYEEEERQRGNFPDRFSGHQFPNYSSELNVNALLLGDSALYLCASSLAGGVTYEQYFGPGTRLTVT.

The genes are TRBV7-8 and TRBJ1-5, with TRBD1 matching over 8 bases. The CDR3 is 15 amino acids. The junction had 4 bases not matched to a gene; V was cut back by 1 base and J by 5 bases. CDR1 and CDR2 (germline): SGHVS, FQNEAQ. Here the CDR3 DNA reads TGTGCCAGCAGCTTAGGGGCAGGGGGCCATCAGCCCCAGCATTTT. Translated, it gives CASSLGAGGHQPQHF. The full variable domain, with the rest looked up from reference TRBV7-8 and TRBJ1-5, is GAGVSQSPRYKVAKRGQDVALRCDPISGHVSLFWYQQALGQGPEFLTYFQNEAQLDKSGLPSDRFFAERPEGSVSTLKIQRTQQEDSAVYLCASSLGAGGHQPQHFGDGTRLSIL.

The rearrangement joins TRBV11-3 to TRBJ2-1; TRBD1 matches 9 bases. The CDR3 contains 13 residues. With V trimmed by 3 bases and J by 6 bases, 0 bases remained unmatched. Germline CDR1 is SGHNT and CDR2 is YENEEA. In DNA, the CDR3 is TGTGCCAGCAGCTTGACAGGGGGCAATGAGCAGTTCTTC. Translating it yields CASSLTGGNEQFF.

V gene TRBV12-3 or TRBV12-4 combines with J gene TRBJ1-1, with unresolved D. This CDR3 comprises 13 residues. The V end lost 3 bases, the J end lost 0 bases, and 5 bases lay between the germline ends. CDR3 residues: CASSLALNTEAFF. The CDR3, as DNA: TGTGCCAGCAGTTTGGCCCTGAACACTGAAGCTTTCTTT.

This chain links TRBV7-2 with TRBJ2-1; D could derive from TRBD1 or TRBD2 (6 bases each). The CDR3 extends over 15 amino acids. From germline, CDR1 is SGHTA and CDR2 FQGNSA. V was shortened by 6 bases and J by 13 bases, with 25 bases between the two germline ends. The CDR3 DNA follows: TGTGCCAGCAGGACCCAACAGGGAGGCACGTTGCACCAGTTCTTC. Amino acids: CASRTQQGGTLHQFF.

The chain carries TRBV7-9 and TRBJ2-3; the D is unclear. This CDR3 has 15 amino acids. From germline, CDR1 is SEHNR and CDR2 FQNEAQ (reference sequence). V lost 5 bases and J lost 5, with 17 bases in between. CDR3 in amino acids: CASSPAFQAGDTQYF. The CDR3 nucleotides read TGTGCCAGCAGCCCCGCCTTCCAAGCCGGAGATACGCAGTATTTT.

The CDR3 region is CASSYSGTVYGYTF. The CDR3, as DNA: TGTGCCAGCAGTTACTCGGGGACAGTCTATGGCTACACCTTC. The rearrangement links TRBV6-5 to TRBJ1-2, with 7 bases fitting TRBD1. The V and J ends lost 0 bases and 4 bases, in that order; junction bases with no gene match: 2. Germline V CDR1 and CDR2: MNHEY, SVGAGI. This CDR3 is 14 amino acids long.

The chain has TRBV30 and TRBJ2-2; D not resolved. In germline, CDR1 is GTSNPN, CDR2 SVGIG (reference sequence). This CDR3 is 11 amino acids long. Trimming left V 8 bases short and J 7 bases short, with 11 bases between. In DNA form, the CDR3 reads TGTGCCAGCCAGTCGGTCGGGGAGCTGTTTTTT. Its protein product is CASQSVGELFF. The full variable domain, rest sourced from reference TRBV30 and TRBJ2-2, is SQTIHQWPATLVQPVGSPLSLECTVEGTSNPNLYWYRQAAGRGLQLLFYSVGIGQISSEVPQNLSASRPQDRQFILSSKKLLLSDSGFYLCASQSVGELFFGEGSRLTVL.

The chain uses TRBV7-9 and TRBJ2-6, with unresolved D. From germline, CDR1 is SEHNR and CDR2 FQNEAQ (reference sequence). The V end was cut by 0 bases, the J end by 3 bases, with 0 bases between. CDR3 length: 13 residues. The CDR3 coding sequence is TGTGCCAGCAGCTTAGCTGGGGCCAACGTCCTGACTTTC. As protein: CASSLAGANVLTF. The whole variable domain, remainder taken from reference TRBV7-9 and TRBJ2-6, is DTGVSQNPRHKITKRGQNVTFRCDPISEHNRLYWYRQTLGQGPEFLTYFQNEAQLEKSRLLSDRFSAERPKGSFSTLEIQRTEQGDSAMYLCASSLAGANVLTFGAGSRLTVL.

CDR3 loop: CASSRDREGTDTQYF. CDR3 in DNA: TGTGCCAGCAGCCGAGACAGGGAAGGTACAGATACGCAGTATTTT. V and J are TRBV13 and TRBJ2-3; 7 nucleotides line up with TRBD1. The CDR3 covers 15 residues. Per germline, CDR1 PRHDT and CDR2 FYEKMQ (reference sequence). The ends lost 5 bases at V and 3 bases at J; junction bases unmatched: 8.

This chain uses TRBV5-1 with TRBJ2-1; 13 nucleotides agree with TRBD2. This CDR3 spans 15 amino acids. Looked up from germline, CDR1 is SGHRS and CDR2 is YFSETQ. V lost 0 bases and J lost 6; bases outside the gene matches: 0. DNA of the CDR3: TGCGCCAGCAGCTTGGGACTAGCGGGGGGCAATGAGCAGTTCTTC. Its translation: CASSLGLAGGNEQFF.

This clone was picked up one time. The chain joins TRBV5-1 to TRBJ2-7; TRBD1 might be the D (6 bases). This CDR3 contains 14 residues. Trimming pared 4 bases from V and 10 bases from J, leaving 21 bases between. Germline V gives CDR1 SGHRS, CDR2 YFSETQ. Here the CDR3 reads CASSLTGTPQKQYF. In nucleotides, the CDR3 is TGCGCCAGCAGCCTAACCGGGACACCCCAAAAACAGTACTTC.

The chain has TRBV5-8 and TRBJ2-5; 7 bases map to TRBD2. From germline, CDR1 is SGHTS and CDR2 YDEGEE. V trimming: 1 base; J trimming: 1 base; junction bases outside the gene matches: 4. This CDR3 region has 15 residues. CDR3 sequence reads: CASSLSGRAQETQYF. CDR3 in DNA: TGTGCCAGCAGCTTGTCAGGGAGGGCCCAAGAGACCCAGTACTTC. Full variable domain (remainder filled in from reference TRBV5-8 and TRBJ2-5): EAGVTQSPTHLIKTRGQQATLRCSPISGHTSVYWYQQALGLGLQFLLWYDEGEERNRGNFPPRFSGRQFPNYSSELNVNALELEDSALYLCASSLSGRAQETQYFGPGTRLLVL.

The V gene is TRBV5-6, the J gene TRBJ2-1; TRBD2 matches at 9 bases. With V trimmed by 4 bases and J by 4 bases, 6 bases remained unmatched. Germline CDR1 and CDR2: SGHDT and YYEEEE. CDR3 length: 15 residues. The CDR3 region is CASSLNSGGYNEQFF. For the CDR3, the DNA is TGTGCCAGCAGCCTAAACAGCGGGGGGTACAATGAGCAGTTCTTC.

This chain connects TRBV5-6 to TRBJ2-3, with 7 bases identical to TRBD2. With V trimmed by 1 base and J by 5 bases, 10 bases remained unmatched. CDR1 is SGHDT, CDR2 YYEEEE, per germline. The CDR3 has 16 residues. The CDR3, as DNA: TGTGCCAGCAGCTTGAAGGTACTAGCGCGTTTAGATACGCAGTATTTT. Residues: CASSLKVLARLDTQYF.

This clone was seen ten or more times. The gene calls are TRBV7-9 and TRBJ1-4; unclear D gene. Per germline, CDR1 SEHNR and CDR2 FQNEAQ (reference sequence). This CDR3 has 12 amino acids. Trimming removed 8 bases from V and 6 bases from J, with 10 bases in between. The CDR3 region has the DNA TGTGCCAGCGCGGGTAGGGATGAAAAACTGTTTTTT. Protein sequence: CASAGRDEKLFF. The full variable domain, rest sourced from reference TRBV7-9 and TRBJ1-4, is DTGVSQNPRHKITKRGQNVTFRCDPISEHNRLYWYRQTLGQGPEFLTYFQNEAQLEKSRLLSDRFSAERPKGSFSTLEIQRTEQGDSAMYLCASAGRDEKLFFGSGTQLSVL.

Notes on this clone: Other nucleotide sequences from this sample produce the same CDR3. This chain joins TRBV13 and TRBJ2-5; D might be TRBD2 (6 bases). Looked up from germline, CDR1 is PRHDT and CDR2 is FYEKMQ (reference sequence). V was clipped by 5 bases and J by 5 bases, with 18 bases between them. The CDR3 contains 15 residues. Written as DNA, the CDR3 is TGTGCCAGCAGCCTGAGGACTGGAGGGTTGGAGACCCAGTACTTC. Its translation is CASSLRTGGLETQYF.

The gene calls are TRBV7-2 and TRBJ1-5; 8 nucleotides line up with TRBD1. Trimming at V came to 5 bases and at J to 5 bases, leaving 5 bases not matched to a gene. CDR1 is SGHTA, CDR2 FQGNSA, per germline. The CDR3 totals 14 residues. In DNA form, the CDR3 reads TGTGCCAGCAGCGCCGACAGGGGACATCAGCCCCAGCATTTT. Residues: CASSADRGHQPQHF.

V and J are TRBV30 and TRBJ1-5; 7 positions match TRBD1. Unmatched junction bases numbered 9, after V lost 7 bases and J lost 0 bases. CDR1 is GTSNPN, CDR2 SVGIG, per germline (reference sequence). This CDR3 is 15 amino acids long. The CDR3 region is CASDTGDSSNQPQHF. The DNA for the CDR3 is TGTGCCTCGGACACAGGGGACAGTAGCAATCAGCCCCAGCATTTT.

The DNA for the CDR3 is TGTGCCAGCAGCACTGGCACGACATCCACAGATACGCAGTATTTT. It codes for CASSTGTTSTDTQYF. The chain joins TRBV5-4 to TRBJ2-3, with no clear D. CDR3 size: 15 residues. V gave up 4 bases and J gave up 2 bases, with 14 bases separating them. CDR1 is SGHNT and CDR2 is YYREEE in the germline V gene (reference sequence).

This clone has a single count. The chain employs TRBV7-9 and TRBJ1-6; D is undetermined. CDR3 length: 16 residues. V gave up 4 bases and J gave up 7 bases, with 17 bases separating them. Germline V gives CDR1 SEHNR, CDR2 FQNEAQ (reference sequence). CDR3 in amino acids: CASSSRMPGGNSPLHF. The DNA of the CDR3 is TGTGCCAGCAGCTCCCGAATGCCCGGTGGGAATTCACCCCTCCACTTT.

This chain links TRBV6-5 with TRBJ2-1; D gene unclear. Trimming cost V 0 bases and J 5 bases, with 14 bases left between them. The CDR3 has 16 amino acids. The V gene's germline CDR1 is MNHEY and CDR2 SVGAGI. CDR3 DNA: TGTGCCAGCAGTTACTCGATCGGGCGCCCCAACAATGAGCAGTTCTTC. Encoded protein: CASSYSIGRPNNEQFF.

This CDR3 is CASGTIAATDTQYF. The DNA of the CDR3 is TGTGCCAGCGGCACTATAGCGGCCACAGATACGCAGTATTTT. The chain couples TRBV10-3 to TRBJ2-3; tentatively, D is TRBD2 (6 bases). V was trimmed by 10 bases and J by 2 bases, leaving 16 bases between them. The germline gives CDR1 ENHRY, CDR2 SYGVKD. The CDR3 is made up of 14 amino acids.

The chain links TRBV9 to TRBJ2-5; D gene ambiguous. From germline, CDR1 is SGDLS and CDR2 YYNGEE. The CDR3 is made up of 12 amino acids. Trimming removed 3 bases at V and 5 bases at J, with 8 bases between. Written as DNA, the CDR3 is TGTGCCAGCAGCGGCCCGAGGGAGACCCAGTACTTC. As protein: CASSGPRETQYF.

The genes are TRBV5-1 and TRBJ2-5, with a weak D call TRBD1 (6 bases). V was shortened by 3 bases and J by 2 bases, with 11 bases between the two germline ends. This CDR3 is 14 amino acids long. The germline CDR1 and CDR2 sequences are SGHRS and YFSETQ. Here the CDR3 DNA reads TGCGCCAGCAGCTATAGACAGGAACAAGAGACCCAGTACTTC. Translation: CASSYRQEQETQYF.

The V and J genes are TRBV3-1 (or the pseudogene TRBV3-2) and TRBJ1-1, with 8 bases lining up with TRBD1. CDR3 length: 13 residues. CDR1 LGHDT and CDR2 YNNKEL come from the germline V gene (reference sequence). V lost 3 bases and J lost 5; bases outside the gene matches: 2. In DNA form, the CDR3 reads TGTGCCAGCAGCCAGACAGGGGTGACTGAAGCTTTCTTT. Translation gives CASSQTGVTEAFF.